A single sample gave rise to the 30 T cell receptor beta chains below, sequenced in a study of prognosis after radiotherapy for stage I lung cancer. Two-round multiplex PCR, the amplification method, yielded TCR beta CDR3 from genomic DNA. Each TRBV and TRBJ gene had its own primer in the first PCR round. Each CDR3 protein is one row after TCRdb ran MiXCR on the multiplex PCR reads. The sample has 20,000 or so distinct CDR3 sequences, around 40% seen once. Material: PBMCs, obtained before or after stereotactic body radiation therapy (not recorded which). Receptors were obtained from a donor of 50 years or more with non-small cell lung cancer.

This clonotype was picked up many times. A much larger clone lies a single base off, so this may be a read error. The J gene is TRBJ1-5, the V gene TRBV4-3; TRBD1 is a possible D gene (6 bases). The germline V gene encodes CDR1 LGHNA and CDR2 YSLEER. The CDR3 has 15 residues. The CDR3 DNA is TGCGCCAGCAGCCCGACGTGGGGGGACAATCGGCCCCAGCATTTT. Residues: CASSPTWGDNRPQHF.

This clonotype showed up many times. The junction differs from germline at one of its ends, possibly a read error. V and J are TRBV5-1 and TRBJ2-7; 8 bases align to TRBD2. CDR1 and CDR2 (germline): SGHRS, YFSETQ. The CDR3 contains 13 residues. As DNA, the CDR3 is TGCGCCAGTACCCCGGGAGGGGGGACCGAGCAATACTTC. Translation: CASTPGGGTEQYF.

This clonotype has at least ten counts. The chain joins TRBV5-8 to TRBJ1-5, with TRBD1 identical over 7 bases. The length of the CDR3 is 18 residues. Germline CDR1 is SGHTS and CDR2 is YDEGEE. V dropped 4 bases and J dropped 5; count of bases not matched to a gene: 18. This chain's CDR3 is CASSLGTQGDFEDQPQHF. The CDR3, as DNA: TGTGCCAGCAGCCTCGGCACTCAGGGGGACTTTGAGGATCAGCCCCAGCATTTT.

This clonotype is medium-sized by share. The gene calls are TRBV6-4 and TRBJ2-1; 10 positions match TRBD1. The V gene end was trimmed by 4 bases and the J gene end by 6 bases; junction bases not matched to a gene: 6. The length of the CDR3 is 15 residues. Germline CDR1 and CDR2: MRHNA and SNTAGT. The CDR3 reads CASSVGQGEGNEQFF. CDR3 sequence (DNA): TGTGCCAGCAGTGTCGGACAGGGGGAGGGCAATGAGCAGTTCTTC.

This clonotype was observed at least ten times. Since a much larger clone is just one base distant, this may be a read error. This rearrangement joins TRBV11-2 to TRBJ2-7; D uncertain. The ends were cut back, 6 bases at V and 5 bases at J, with 8 bases in the middle. The CDR3 totals 11 residues. Germline CDR1 and CDR2: SGHAT and FQNNGV. The CDR3, as DNA: TGTGCCAGCAGTTCTTCTGACGAGCAGTACTTC. Its protein product is CASSSSDEQYF.

There are many counts of this clonotype. The genes are TRBV27 and TRBJ1-5; maybe TRBD1 (6 bases). The germline V gene has CDR1 MNHEY and CDR2 SMNVEV (reference sequence). V dropped 3 bases and J dropped 0 bases, with 12 bases sitting between them. This CDR3 region has 16 residues. For the CDR3, the DNA is TGTGCCAGCAGTTTGATAGGGGGGGATAGCAATCAGCCCCAGCATTTT. Protein sequence: CASSLIGGDSNQPQHF.

The rearrangement uses TRBV28 and TRBJ2-2; TRBD2 is a possible D gene (6 bases). Trimming took 5 bases from V and 4 from J, leaving 17 bases between them. Germline V gene sequence: CDR1 MDHEN, CDR2 SYDVKM. The CDR3 loop spans 16 amino acids. The CDR3 DNA reads as TGTGCCAGCAGTCTTGGAGGGGTGGGGGGCACCGGGGAGCTGTTTTTT. Residues: CASSLGGVGGTGELFF.

The chain combines TRBV12-3 or TRBV12-4 with TRBJ1-2; TRBD1 matches at 9 bases. V dropped 6 bases and J dropped 3; count of bases not matched to a gene: 5. The CDR3 is 14 residues long. The CDR3 loop is CASSRQGVYYGYTF. As DNA, the CDR3 is TGTGCCAGCAGCAGACAGGGGGTTTACTATGGCTACACCTTC.

This clonotype has a count of ten or more. The CDR3 loop reads CASSWSLPDTQYF. The CDR3 bases are TGTGCCAGCAGCTGGTCCCTCCCAGATACGCAGTATTTT. This chain uses TRBV5-6 with TRBJ2-3; D uncertain. The CDR3 sequence is 13 residues long. Trimming took off 3 bases at V and 4 bases at J, with 9 bases between the two ends. From germline, CDR1 is SGHDT and CDR2 YYEEEE. Complete variable domain (other parts from reference TRBV5-6 and TRBJ2-3): DAGVTQSPTHLIKTRGQQVTLRCSPKSGHDTVSWYQQALGQGPQFIFQYYEEEERQRGNFPDRFSGHQFPNYSSELNVNALLLGDSALYLCASSWSLPDTQYFGPGTRLTVL.

V is TRBV24-1 and J is TRBJ1-2; D possibly corresponds to TRBD1 (6 bases). Looked up from germline, CDR1 is KGHDR and CDR2 is SFDVKD. The CDR3 spans 15 residues. Trimming cost V 5 bases and J 5 bases, with 17 bases left between them. The CDR3 coding sequence is TGTGCCACCAGTGGGGGGGCACGGAGCGAATATGGCTACACCTTC. Its translation is CATSGGARSEYGYTF.

This clonotype was counted ten times or more. The V gene is TRBV2, the J gene TRBJ2-3; tentative D call: TRBD2 (5 bases). The germline V gene encodes CDR1 SNHLY and CDR2 FYNNEI. CDR3 length: 12 residues. The ends were cut back, 6 bases at V and 2 bases at J, with 6 bases in the middle. The CDR3 DNA follows: TGTGCCAGCAGGACTACCACAGATACGCAGTATTTT. Translated, it gives CASRTTTDTQYF.

At least ten counts were recorded for this clonotype. The V gene is TRBV2, the J gene TRBJ1-1; the D gene is possibly TRBD1 (6 bases). Germline assignment: CDR1 SNHLY and CDR2 FYNNEI. The CDR3 contains 13 residues. V shed 8 bases and J shed 1 base, with 11 bases lying between them. The CDR3 nucleotides read TGTGCCAGCGGACGGGACACGAACACTGAAGCTTTCTTT. Its translation: CASGRDTNTEAFF.

As for this clonotype: A much larger clone sits a single nucleotide away, making a read error possible. The V gene is TRBV9, the J gene TRBJ2-6; D is undetermined. The germline V gene encodes CDR1 SGDLS and CDR2 YYNGEE. The CDR3 contains 18 residues. CDR3 coding DNA: TGTGCCAGCAGCGTAGGGGCCGGACCGTCCTCTGGGTCCAACGTCCTGACTTTC. It codes for CASSVGAGPSSGSNVLTF. The whole variable domain, remainder taken from reference TRBV9 and TRBJ2-6, is DSGVTQTPKHLITATGQRVTLRCSPRSGDLSVYWYQQSLDQGLQFLIQYYNGEERAKGNILERFSAQQFPDLHSELNLSSLELGDSALYFCASSVGAGPSSGSNVLTFGAGSRLTVL.

This clonotype was detected only a few times. The chain joins TRBV27 to TRBJ2-7; tentative D call: TRBD2 (6 bases). This CDR3 comprises 14 residues. Trimming removed 3 bases at V and 3 bases at J, with 12 bases between. The V gene's germline CDR1 is MNHEY and CDR2 SMNVEV (reference sequence). DNA for the CDR3: TGTGCCAGCAGTTTCATGGGGGGTAGCTACGAGCAGTACTTC. This gives the protein CASSFMGGSYEQYF.

By share of the sample, this clonotype is medium-sized (0.01 to 0.1%). The genes are TRBV3-1 and TRBJ1-2; 12 bases are a match to TRBD1. The CDR3 length is 14 residues. The germline V gene encodes CDR1 LGHDT and CDR2 YNNKEL (reference sequence). V gave up 4 bases and J gave up 8 bases; unmatched junction bases: 5. CDR3: CASSRSGTGGGYTF. The CDR3 bases are TGTGCCAGCAGCCGATCCGGGACAGGGGGCGGCTACACCTTC.

This chain links TRBV2 with TRBJ2-3, with TRBD2 matching 11 bases. The trim removed 6 bases at V and 0 bases at J, leaving 2 bases unmatched. This CDR3 is 15 amino acids long. The germline CDR1 and CDR2 sequences are SNHLY and FYNNEI. Here the CDR3 reads CASRRLAGSTDTQYF. The CDR3 nucleotides are TGTGCCAGCAGGAGACTAGCGGGGAGCACAGATACGCAGTATTTT.

Details on this clonotype: Compared with germline, one end of the junction differs, possibly owing to a read error. This chain joins TRBV28 and TRBJ1-5; D possibly corresponds to TRBD1 (6 bases). Germline V gene sequence: CDR1 MDHEN, CDR2 SYDVKM. The CDR3 has 12 residues. The CDR3 here is CATLVQGWPHHF. The CDR3 region has the DNA TGTGCCACCCTAGTCCAGGGGTGGCCCCATCATTTT.

This clonotype was recorded at least ten times. The chain couples TRBV6-2 or TRBV6-3 to TRBJ2-7; no firm D call. Germline-derived CDR1 and CDR2 are MNHEY and SVGEGT. CDR3 size: 11 residues. V lost 7 bases, J lost 7 bases, and 11 bases lay in between. The CDR3 spells CASTLGREQYF. The CDR3 region has the DNA TGTGCCAGCACCCTTGGAAGGGAGCAGTACTTC.

The chain uses TRBV3-1 and TRBJ1-3, with 7 nucleotides matching TRBD1. Germline lookup yields CDR1 LGHDT and CDR2 YNNKEL (reference sequence). Trimming cost V 1 base and J 5 bases; bases outside gene matches: 2. The CDR3 is 14 amino acids. The DNA for the CDR3 is TGTGCCAGCAGCCAAGTGGGACAGAGAAACACCATATATTTT. It is translated as CASSQVGQRNTIYF. The variable domain in full, with the rest retrieved from reference TRBV3-1 and TRBJ1-3, is DTAVSQTPKYLVTQMGNDKSIKCEQNLGHDTMYWYKQDSKKFLKIMFSYNNKELIINETVPNRFSPKSPDKAHLNLHINSLELGDSAVYFCASSQVGQRNTIYFGEGSWLTVV.

With regard to this clonotype: Since a far larger clone is one base different, this is likely a read error. V gene TRBV7-9 combines with J gene TRBJ2-1; 8 bases align to TRBD1. Germline CDR1 SEHNR, CDR2 FQNEAQ (reference sequence). This CDR3 has 17 residues. CDR3 in DNA: TGTGCCAGCATCTTAGGCAGGGGGCGCCGAATCTGGTATGAGCAGTTCTTC. This translates into CASILGRGRRIWYEQFF.

For this clonotype: A far larger clone is one base from this, pointing to a likely read error. The rearrangement joins TRBV2 to TRBJ2-1, with D hard to call. Per the germline V gene, CDR1 is SNHLY and CDR2 is FYNNEI. V lost 5 bases and J 13 bases, leaving 15 bases between the germline ends. CDR3 size: 12 residues. The CDR3 nucleotides read TGTGCCAGCAGTTATGGCGCAGAGACCCAGTTCTTC. Amino acids: CASSYGAETQFF.

This sequence joins TRBV7-2 and TRBJ1-2; weak D call: TRBD1 (6 bases). Germline V gene lookup returns CDR1 SGHTA and CDR2 FQGNSA. CDR3 length equals 15 residues. V lost 5 bases and J lost 5, with 18 bases in between. CDR3 in amino acids: CASSQDRYEVYGYTF. As DNA, the CDR3 is TGTGCCAGCAGCCAAGACAGGTACGAGGTATATGGCTACACCTTC.

This clonotype was counted ten times or more. V usage is TRBV18 and J usage is TRBJ1-1; D remains unclear. The CDR3 runs 14 residues. V shed 3 bases and J shed 4 bases, with 12 bases lying between them. Germline V gene lookup returns CDR1 KGHSH and CDR2 LQKENI. CDR3 residues: CASSPLRGGTEAFF. In DNA form, the CDR3 reads TGTGCCAGCTCACCTCTTAGAGGTGGCACTGAAGCTTTCTTT.

This chain links TRBV30 with TRBJ2-1; 9 bases line up with TRBD2. The junction had 10 bases not matched to a gene; V was cut back by 2 bases and J by 14 bases. This CDR3 spans 13 amino acids. The V gene's germline CDR1 is GTSNPN and CDR2 SVGIG (reference sequence). The CDR3 here is CAWSTPGLAREFF. The DNA of the CDR3 is TGTGCCTGGAGTACTCCCGGACTAGCGCGTGAGTTCTTC.

This clonotype has a count of ten or more. The rearrangement joins TRBV6-2 or TRBV6-3 to TRBJ2-2; 7 nucleotides match TRBD1. CDR1 and CDR2 from the germline V gene are MNHEY and SVGEGT. The CDR3 covers 15 residues. The J segment lost 1 base and the V segment lost 5 bases, leaving 4 bases of the junction unmatched. The CDR3 loop reads CASSERTGNTGELFF. The CDR3 region has the DNA TGTGCCAGCAGTGAACGGACAGGGAACACCGGGGAGCTGTTTTTT.

Concerning this clonotype itself: A far bigger clonotype differs at one base, so this is likely a read error. The chain uses TRBV7-9 and TRBJ2-1, with D perhaps matching TRBD1 (8 bases). Trimming cost V 5 bases and J 6 bases, with 20 bases left between them. Germline V gene data show CDR1 as SEHNR and CDR2 as FQNEAQ (reference sequence). The CDR3 length is 16 residues. The CDR3 loop is CASSRGDRISSNEQFF. The CDR3 DNA is TGTGCCAGCAGCCGGGGGGACAGGATAAGTAGCAATGAGCAGTTCTTC.

The chain uses TRBV10-3 and TRBJ1-2; D is perhaps TRBD1 (5 bases). From germline, CDR1 is ENHRY and CDR2 SYGVKD. The CDR3 contains 12 residues. Trimming shortened V by 8 bases and J by 3 bases, and 10 bases separated the two germline ends. CDR3 region: CAILQAYYGYTF. The CDR3 DNA reads TGTGCCATCCTACAGGCGTACTATGGCTACACCTTC.

The table lists this clonotype with many counts. The V and J genes are TRBV7-2 and TRBJ2-2; perhaps D is TRBD1 or TRBD2 (5 bases each). Looked up from germline, CDR1 is SGHTA and CDR2 is FQGNSA. Trimming left V 5 bases short and J 3 bases short, with 13 bases between. This CDR3 has 15 amino acids. DNA for the CDR3: TGTGCCAGCAGCACACGACAGAGGGACACCGGGGAGCTGTTTTTT. Its translation is CASSTRQRDTGELFF.

This chain uses TRBV6-1 with TRBJ2-7, with TRBD1 as a possible D gene (5 bases). V was pared by 2 bases and J by 2 bases, with 10 bases between. The CDR3 consists of 14 residues. The germline V gene encodes CDR1 MNHNS and CDR2 SASEGT. This chain's CDR3 is CASSEWAGTYEQYF. The CDR3 DNA is TGTGCCAGCAGTGAATGGGCAGGGACCTACGAGCAGTACTTC.

This clonotype has ten or more counts. The J gene is TRBJ2-5, the V gene TRBV30; TRBD2 matches 7 bases. Per the germline V gene, CDR1 is GTSNPN and CDR2 is SVGIG (reference sequence). The CDR3 is 14 residues long. J gave up 9 bases and V 3 bases, and 13 bases lay outside the gene matches. The CDR3 nucleotides read TGTGCCTGGAGCGTAGGAGCGGGAAGCGGGTCCCAGTACTTC. Encoded protein: CAWSVGAGSGSQYF. The full variable domain, rest sourced from reference TRBV30 and TRBJ2-5, is SQTIHQWPATLVQPVGSPLSLECTVEGTSNPNLYWYRQAAGRGLQLLFYSVGIGQISSEVPQNLSASRPQDRQFILSSKKLLLSDSGFYLCAWSVGAGSGSQYFGPGTRLLVL.